The clone carrying this T cell receptor (beta chain) was observed a handful of times. Its antigen is undetermined. Template switching with 5'RACE generated the TCR cDNA and added a universal primer site and UMIs. From the 5' RACE reads, TCRdb called clonotypes with MiXCR, one entry per CDR3 protein. The sample comprises 550,000 or so distinct CDR3 sequences, 15% to 20% of which are singletons, and roughly an eighth rests with the top ten. The data were taken from a study of T cells after yellow fever vaccination. Trimming pared 0 bases from V and 9 bases from J, leaving 9 bases between. CDR1 and CDR2 from the germline V gene are SGHVS and FQNEAQ. This CDR3 spans 14 amino acids. Study findings and constraints: Reappearance after the booster was seen for most primary-vaccination clones, at 95% to 98% CD4 and 70% to 90% CD8. Overall, a small share of clonotypes was seen in both CD4 and CD8 compartments.

The chain employs TRBV7-8 and TRBJ1-6; perhaps TRBD1 as D (5 bases). The sequencing used PBMCs, collected 15 days after the yellow fever booster vaccination. The receptor was isolated from a man between 25 and 39 years old who received the YFV17D yellow fever vaccine. This chain's CDR3 is CASSLAGLGSPLHF. DNA for the CDR3: TGTGCCAGCAGCTTAGCGGGACTCGGTTCACCCCTCCACTTT.